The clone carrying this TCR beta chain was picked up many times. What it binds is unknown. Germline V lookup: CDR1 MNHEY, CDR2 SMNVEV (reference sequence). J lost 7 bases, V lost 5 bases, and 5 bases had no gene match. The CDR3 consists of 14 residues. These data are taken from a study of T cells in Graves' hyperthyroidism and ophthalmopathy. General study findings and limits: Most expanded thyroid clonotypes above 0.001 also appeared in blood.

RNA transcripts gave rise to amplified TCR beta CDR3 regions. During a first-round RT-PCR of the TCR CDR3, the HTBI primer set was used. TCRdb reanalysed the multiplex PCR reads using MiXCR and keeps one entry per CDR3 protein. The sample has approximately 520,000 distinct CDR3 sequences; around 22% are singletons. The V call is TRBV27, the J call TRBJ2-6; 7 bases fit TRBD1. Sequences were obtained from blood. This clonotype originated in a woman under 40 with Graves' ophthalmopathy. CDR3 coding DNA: TGTGCCAGCAGTAAAGACAGGGTCGCCAACGTCCTGACTTTC. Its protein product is CASSKDRVANVLTF.